This TCR beta chain was sequenced during a study of T cells in Graves' hyperthyroidism and ophthalmopathy. In the study overall: Peripheral blood collection took place at initial diagnosis, before any treatment.

Amplification of TCR beta CDR3 regions was performed using RNA transcripts as template. The HTBI set primed first-round TCR CDR3 RT-PCR. MiXCR, applied by TCRdb to the multiplex PCR reads, yields one record per CDR3 protein. The profile covers fewer than 550,000 distinct CDR3 sequences, with 15% to 19% appearing a single time and almost 8% taken by the ten largest. The V gene end was trimmed by 5 bases and the J gene end by 4 bases; junction bases not matched to a gene: 13. The CDR3 contains 16 residues. Stable hyperthyroidism: no ophthalmopathy progression over 18 months of follow-up. Criteria for exclusion of patients were uncontrolled infection, other autoimmune disease, pregnancy or lactation. This clonotype occurred a few times.

V is TRBV12-3 or TRBV12-4 and J is TRBJ1-2, with 7 nucleotides matching TRBD1. The specimen sequenced was blood. This sequence was found in a woman aged 18-30 years with Graves' hyperthyroidism. CDR3 coding DNA: TGTGCCAGCAGTCCACTAGGGGGGGGACAGTCCTATGGCTACACCTTC. It encodes CASSPLGGGQSYGYTF.